This TCR beta chain was sequenced in a study of blood T cell repertoires in COVID-19. Study-wide background: Specimens from acute and convalescent COVID-19 originated in the United States, Italy and Spain.

Data came from immunoSEQ multiplex PCR; TCRdb stores just in-frame clones and leaves some out. The sample includes a few hundred thousand clones, over 80% of them seen just once. The CDR3 loop spans 18 amino acids. Germline V gene data show CDR1 as ENHRY and CDR2 as SYGVKD. Trimming at V came to 0 bases and at J to 4 bases, leaving 7 bases not matched to a gene. This receptor was taken from a man in his late teens or twenties with acute COVID-19. The sequencing sample was made of PBMCs or T cells enriched from blood (not recorded which). The V and J genes are TRBV10-3 and TRBJ2-2; 11 bases match TRBD2. CDR3 sequence reads: CAISESTSGRIGTGELFF. Here the CDR3 DNA reads TGTGCCATCAGTGAGTCCACTAGCGGGAGAATAGGCACCGGGGAGCTGTTTTTT.